This TCR beta chain was documented in a study of post-analysis software for immune sequencing data. The CDR3 loop spans 14 amino acids. V lost 0 bases to trimming and J lost 9 bases, with 12 bases between them. Germline V gene sequence: CDR1 SEHNR, CDR2 FQNEAQ (reference sequence). Each TCR beta cDNA library carried unique molecular identifiers. TCRdb passed the PCR reads through MiXCR, listing each CDR3 protein once. In the table there are 600,000 to 700,000 distinct CDR3 sequences, around 60% of which are singletons. Study conclusions and caveats: Compared with controls, patients showed significantly lower normalized Chao1 diversity. Comparison of patients with controls showed about 5 TRBV segments more frequent in patients, TRBV5-6, TRBV5-1 and TRBV20-1 among them.

This clonotype came up a few times. Its antigen is unidentified. The material sequenced was blood. This receptor was taken from a girl aged 2 to 10 with multiple sclerosis. The V gene is TRBV7-9, the J gene TRBJ2-1; the D is unclear. The CDR3 coding sequence is TGTGCCAGCAGCTTAGCAGATATAGTGGGTGAGCAGTTCTTC. Protein sequence: CASSLADIVGEQFF.